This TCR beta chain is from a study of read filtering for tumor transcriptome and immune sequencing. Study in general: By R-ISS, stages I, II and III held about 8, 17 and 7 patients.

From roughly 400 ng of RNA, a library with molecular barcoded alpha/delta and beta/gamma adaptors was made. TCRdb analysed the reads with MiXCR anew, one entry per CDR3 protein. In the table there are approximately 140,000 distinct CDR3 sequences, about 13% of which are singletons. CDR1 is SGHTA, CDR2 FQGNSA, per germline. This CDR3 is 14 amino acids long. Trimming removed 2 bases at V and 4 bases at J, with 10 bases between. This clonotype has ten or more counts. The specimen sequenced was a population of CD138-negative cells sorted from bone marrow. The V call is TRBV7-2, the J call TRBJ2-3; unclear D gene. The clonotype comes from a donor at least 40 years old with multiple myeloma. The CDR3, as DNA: TGTGCCAGCAGCTTAATCTCATTACCAGATACGCAGTATTTT. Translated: CASSLISLPDTQYF.